This T cell receptor (beta chain) was profiled in a study of shared clonotypes between healthy human individuals (TCRdb year 2020). In terms of the full investigation: The cohort included three men and a couple of women between 18 and 49 years of age. For each donor, CD4 naive and CD4 memory were each given three plates, CD8 naive was given two plates, and CD8 memory was given one plate. To increase sequencing depth and limit assay-specific biases, TCR repertoire library preparation and sequencing were carried out by different laboratories using diverse techniques. Blood TCR repertoires of roughly 5 healthy adults were deeply sequenced to estimate repertoire size and the extent of clonotype sharing between individuals. Between about 0.85 and 10 billion PBMCs per donor were obtained by leukapheresis. The paper's findings and limits, for the study overall: Estimated clonotype richness was generally larger for naive than for memory subsets. Compared with non-shared clonotypes, clonotypes shared by all four sorted-subset donors had higher generation probabilities. Around 5.4% of naive CD4, around 3.6% of naive CD8, roughly 2.5% of memory CD4, and about 0.4% of memory CD8 clonotypes were shared across several donors. Pairwise subsampling led to the expectation that sequencing depth would affect the degree of clonotype sharing among donors. Even with the large sequencing depth, rarefaction of the sorted-subset datasets indicated that sequencing was incomplete. The small number of donors limited the genetic and exposure-history diversity represented. Sampling was restricted to blood, and TCR repertoires in tissue are likely to differ from TCR repertoires in blood.

CD8 naive samples were CD45RO-negative cells positively selected for CCR7, giving a CD45RA+CCR7+ population that excluded TemRA cells. The donors were healthy, HIV-negative adults who had no recently reported acute infections or vaccinations. Every donor was a Caucasian adult residing in Nashville, Tennessee, USA. Blood was collected by leukapheresis, and PBMCs were isolated by Ficoll-Histopaque density gradient centrifugation and then cryopreserved in liquid nitrogen vapor phase. Analytical flow cytometry was used to check the purity and quantity of each magnetically sorted T cell population. Each sorted fraction had its genomic DNA isolated and then quantified by UV absorbance on a Nanodrop 2000c. A remark on this clone: The target of this receptor is not known. Base quality data are lacking; no much larger clone is found one base away.

From the cysteine up to the phenylalanine, the CDR3 has a length of 15 residues. The sequence is cut down to CDR3 DNA, 45 bases in frame from base 1. Trimming takes 2 bases from V and 3 bases from J, and the germline ends sit 14 bases apart. The germline V gene supplies CDR1 SGHTA and CDR2 FQGTGA. Using the deep immunoSEQ assay, multiplex PCR amplified TCR CDR3 regions from genomic DNA. For each cell subset, the extracted genomic DNA was distributed evenly across all wells of several immunoSEQ 96-well plates, and each plate served as one replicate. Each replicate PCR for sorted subsets received around 0.2 ug genomic DNA, equal to roughly 29,000 T cell genomes. Purified libraries were quantified with a Qubit 3.0 fluorometer, sized on a Bioanalyzer 2100, and re-quantified with the KAPA Library Quantification kit. Each immunoSEQ 96-well plate was sequenced on its own single-read 150-cycle Illumina NextSeq 550 flow cell. In the source study's methods: The immunoSEQ output contained only junctional sequences without quality scores, so filtering could not match that applied to full-length reads. Sequences were annotated with PyIR, a Python wrapper for IgBLAST v1.9, using IMGT germline references to assign V/J genes and CDR3. Reads were removed for weak V/J assignments (E-value above 1e-6), missing CDR3, stop codons, out-of-frame junctions, or ambiguous translated residues. A V3J clonotype was defined by an identical inferred V gene, J gene, and CDR3 amino acid sequence. Percentage overlap between repertoires was calculated by dividing the number of shared unique clonotypes by the size of the smaller repertoire. RTK rarefaction, the Chao1 estimator, and Recon v2.1 estimates of unobserved clonotypes were used to assess repertoire richness. For all TCRbeta clonotypes obtained by the gDNA method from a few donors, generation probabilities were computed with OLGA. Entries here come from immuneACCESS through TCRdb and include only in-frame sequences with V and J called. Some clones fail to appear in such tables; in the studies checked, an unresolved V gene covers under half of the shortfall, and the cause of the remainder is unknown. That table is the source of V, J and clone size, and D and trimming were worked out from the DNA. For this sample the table gives roughly 2,000,000 clones, of which about 95% were detected only once. The ten largest clones add up to more than 0.95% of the sample.

The sequencing input was naive CD8+ T cells sorted from blood. Taken with the paper, the label for cell subset or site translates to: CD45RA+CCR7+. This chain joins TRBV7-3 to TRBJ2-7; 6 matching bases give a weak D call of TRBD1. The clonotype originates from a man aged 18 to 29 in good health. The DNA sequence is TGTGCCAGCAGCTTAGGCACAGGGACGAACTACGAGCAGTACTTC. Its protein product is CASSLGTGTNYEQYF.